Listed here are 5 T cell receptor beta chains from one sample, sequenced in a study of T cells in narcolepsy. Profiling relied on immunoSEQ multiplex PCR, and the TCRdb table lists in-frame clones only, not all of them. The data contain roughly 30,000 clones, 79% of them singletons. The sequenced sample was memory (CD45RA-) CD4+ T cells from blood. The receptors were gathered from a human donor in good health.

This sequence joins TRBV5-1 and TRBJ1-4; TRBD1 is a possible D gene (5 bases). The CDR3 spans 18 residues. V lost 0 bases and J lost 5, with 20 bases in between. CDR1 is SGHRS, CDR2 YFSETQ, per germline. CDR3 sequence: CASSLGDLLGDKNEKLFF. CDR3 coding DNA: TGCGCCAGCAGCTTGGGGGATCTTTTAGGGGATAAAAATGAAAAACTGTTTTTT.

The gene calls are TRBV7-9 and TRBJ1-1; D unresolved. There are 12 residues in the CDR3. V lost 7 bases to trimming and J lost 3 bases, with 9 bases between them. The germline gives CDR1 SEHNR, CDR2 FQNEAQ (reference sequence). The CDR3 sequence: CASTRVYTEAFF. The CDR3 nucleotides are TGTGCCAGCACCCGGGTATACACTGAAGCTTTCTTT.

The chain has TRBV7-2 and TRBJ2-7, with 12 bases that match TRBD1. The germline CDR1 and CDR2 sequences are SGHTA and FQGNSA. V shed 2 bases and J 10 bases; nucleotides not matched to a gene: 6. The CDR3 is made up of 14 amino acids. Here the CDR3 reads CASSLPGTGGIQYF. DNA for the CDR3: TGTGCCAGCAGCTTACCAGGGACAGGGGGCATACAGTACTTC. The entire variable domain, with the rest obtained from reference TRBV7-2 and TRBJ2-7, is as follows: GAGVSQSPSNKVTEKGKDVELRCDPISGHTALYWYRQSLGQGLEFLIYFQGNSAPDKSGLPSDRFSAERTGGSVSTLTIQRTQQEDSAVYLCASSLPGTGGIQYFGPGTRLTVT.

This sequence joins TRBV10-2 and TRBJ2-1; 7 bases are a match to TRBD2. Germline assignment: CDR1 WSHSY and CDR2 SAAADI. CDR3 length: 13 residues. The V gene end was trimmed by 5 bases and the J gene end by 5 bases; junction bases not matched to a gene: 3. CDR3 in amino acids: CASSPLANNEQFF. The CDR3, as DNA: TGCGCCAGCAGTCCACTAGCGAACAATGAGCAGTTCTTC.

This clone was found a few times. The CDR3 is CASSLGNSGGAGGYTF. Written as DNA, the CDR3 is TGCGCCAGCAGCTTGGGCAACTCAGGGGGCGCGGGAGGCTACACCTTC. The chain joins TRBV5-1 to TRBJ1-2; 8 bases line up with TRBD1. This CDR3 contains 16 residues. V trimming: 0 bases; J trimming: 8 bases; junction bases outside the gene matches: 12. Germline loops: CDR1 SGHRS, CDR2 YFSETQ.